Listed here are 16 T cell receptor beta chains from one sample, sequenced in a study of Graves' ophthalmopathy and Graves' hyperthyroidism. Using RNA transcripts, the TCR beta CDR3 regions were amplified. The authors performed first-round RT-PCR with HTBI primers and then a second-round multiplex PCR. TCRdb redid the calling of the multiplex PCR reads with MiXCR, one entry per CDR3 protein. The table records about 390,000 distinct CDR3 sequences, over 15% of them present only once. The source material was peripheral blood. The receptors stem from a young woman with stable Graves' hyperthyroidism.

This clonotype was picked up many times. The V gene is TRBV2, the J gene TRBJ1-1; TRBD1 might be the D (6 bases). The germline CDR1 and CDR2 sequences are SNHLY and FYNNEI. V was cut by 10 bases and J by 0 bases, with 15 bases left in between. CDR3 length equals 14 residues. The CDR3 DNA is TGTGCCATACTCAGGGGCGGATTGAACACTGAAGCTTTCTTT. Its translation: CAILRGGLNTEAFF.

The chain couples TRBV20-1 to TRBJ2-5; TRBD2 matches 8 bases. V lost 6 bases, J lost 5 bases, and 11 bases stayed unmatched. This CDR3 is built from 14 residues. Germline V gives CDR1 DFQATT, CDR2 SNEGSKA (reference sequence). Written as DNA, the CDR3 is TGCAGTGCGGCCACCGGGACTAGTGGGGAGACCCAGTACTTC. As protein: CSAATGTSGETQYF.

This clonotype appeared many times. The chain joins TRBV6-4 to TRBJ2-2, with D possibly TRBD2 on 6 matching bases. Per germline, CDR1 MRHNA and CDR2 SNTAGT. V was shortened by 3 bases and J by 0 bases, with 8 bases between the two germline ends. The CDR3 is 15 amino acids. CDR3 DNA: TGTGCCAGCAGTGAAGTAGCGGCGAACACCGGGGAGCTGTTTTTT. It yields the protein CASSEVAANTGELFF.

This clonotype was seen many times. This sequence joins TRBV12-3 or TRBV12-4 and TRBJ1-1; perhaps TRBD1 as D (6 bases). The V gene lost 6 bases and the J gene lost 1 base, with 12 bases spanning the gap. This CDR3 comprises 14 residues. The CDR3 is CASRNPGQNTEAFF. DNA for the CDR3: TGTGCCAGCAGGAACCCGGGACAGAACACTGAAGCTTTCTTT.

The rearrangement joins TRBV4-2 to TRBJ2-7; 12 bases are shared with TRBD2. The CDR3 sequence is 15 residues long. Germline assignment: CDR1 LGHNA and CDR2 YNFKEQ. Germline trimming cut 2 bases from V and 4 bases from J; bases unmatched to any gene: 3. The CDR3 DNA reads TGTGCCAGCAGCCAACCACTAGCGGGGGGTTACGAGCAGTACTTC. Translating gives CASSQPLAGGYEQYF.

The table lists this clonotype with a few counts. Here the CDR3 reads CASSLVRDNTGELFF. The CDR3 DNA reads as TGTGCCAGCAGCTTAGTCAGGGACAACACCGGGGAGCTGTTTTTT. This chain links TRBV7-2 with TRBJ2-2, with D possibly called TRBD1 or TRBD2 (5 bases each). The CDR3 runs 15 residues. Germline lookup yields CDR1 SGHTA and CDR2 FQGNSA. Trimming took off 1 base at V and 2 bases at J, with 8 bases between the two ends.

V is TRBV12-3 or TRBV12-4 and J is TRBJ1-5; perhaps TRBD1 as D (5 bases). V gave up 5 bases and J gave up 2 bases, with 22 bases separating them. The CDR3 covers 18 residues. CDR3 sequence reads: CASSRGGRWGLGNQPQHF. DNA of the CDR3: TGTGCCAGCAGTCGGGGGGGACGTTGGGGCCTGGGCAATCAGCCCCAGCATTTT.

This clonotype was recorded at least ten times. J is TRBJ1-1 and V is TRBV10-1, with 7 bases that match TRBD1. The CDR3 contains 15 residues. Germline values: CDR1 WNHNN, CDR2 SYGVQD (reference sequence). Trimming took 4 bases from V and 3 from J; bases not matched to a gene: 8. CDR3 sequence (DNA): TGCGCCAGCAGTGGGGAACGGGGACAGTACACTGAAGCTTTCTTT. Its protein is CASSGERGQYTEAFF.

This clonotype showed up many times. The chain joins TRBV12-3 or TRBV12-4 to TRBJ1-2; D not certain. With 10 bases removed from V and 8 bases from J, the gap between germline ends came to 23 bases. The CDR3 has 14 amino acids. Here the CDR3 DNA reads TGTGCCACCAATTCTGTTACTACTTCAATGGGCTACACCTTC. Its translation: CATNSVTTSMGYTF.

This clonotype was detected a few times. V gene TRBV4-1 combines with J gene TRBJ1-1; 8 positions agree with TRBD1. Per the germline V gene, CDR1 is MGHRA and CDR2 is YSYEKL. The V and J ends lost 4 bases and 2 bases, in that order; junction bases with no gene match: 6. The CDR3 length is 15 residues. The CDR3 DNA is TGCGCCAGCAGCCGCCCGGGACAGGCCAACACTGAAGCTTTCTTT. Its translation: CASSRPGQANTEAFF.

The chain uses TRBV24-1 and TRBJ2-1; D gene uncertain. The germline CDR1 and CDR2 sequences are KGHDR and SFDVKD. The CDR3 spans 11 residues. Trimming pared 5 bases from V and 7 bases from J, leaving 5 bases between. DNA for the CDR3: TGTGCCACCAGTGCGGGTAATGAGCAGTTCTTC. Translation: CATSAGNEQFF.

This chain joins TRBV6-2 or TRBV6-3 and TRBJ2-5; D could derive from TRBD1 or TRBD2 (5 bases each). Germline V lookup: CDR1 MNHEY, CDR2 SVGEGT. The ends were cut back, 5 bases at V and 5 bases at J, with 15 bases in the middle. CDR3 length equals 14 residues. The CDR3 nucleotides are TGTGCCAGCAGTGACCCGGGACCCGCGGAGACCCAGTACTTC. It specifies CASSDPGPAETQYF.

The chain couples TRBV7-9 to TRBJ1-6, with a possible D match to TRBD1 (5 bases). Germline loops: CDR1 SEHNR, CDR2 FQNEAQ (reference sequence). This CDR3 is 15 amino acids long. The ends were cut back, 4 bases at V and 9 bases at J, with 16 bases in the middle. The CDR3 loop reads CASSWGGGRASPLHF. CDR3 nucleotide sequence: TGTGCCAGCAGCTGGGGGGGAGGGAGGGCTTCACCCCTCCACTTT.

This clonotype has a count of ten or more. The chain has TRBV9 and TRBJ1-2; D is ambiguous. V gave up 3 bases and J gave up 4 bases, with 4 bases separating them. The CDR3 is made up of 11 amino acids. Germline V gene sequence: CDR1 SGDLS, CDR2 YYNGEE. DNA of the CDR3: TGTGCCAGCAGCGCGCCCTATGGCTACACCTTC. Protein sequence: CASSAPYGYTF.

At least ten counts were recorded for this clonotype. The V gene is TRBV4-1, the J gene TRBJ2-7; 7 bases match TRBD2. The germline V gene has CDR1 MGHRA and CDR2 YSYEKL. The CDR3 is 15 residues long. Unmatched junction bases numbered 8, after V lost 4 bases and J lost 2 bases. CDR3 residues: CASSRPGLLPYEQYF. In nucleotides, the CDR3 is TGCGCCAGCAGCCGACCGGGACTACTCCCCTACGAGCAGTACTTC.

The chain employs TRBV30 and TRBJ2-7; 7 bases fit TRBD2. The CDR3 loop spans 14 amino acids. Germline values: CDR1 GTSNPN, CDR2 SVGIG (reference sequence). V was clipped by 2 bases and J by 1 base; unmatched bases: 5. CDR3 sequence reads: CAWSRASGSYEQYF. CDR3 coding DNA: TGTGCCTGGAGTCGGGCTAGCGGATCCTACGAGCAGTACTTC. The variable domain in full, with the rest retrieved from reference TRBV30 and TRBJ2-7, is SQTIHQWPATLVQPVGSPLSLECTVEGTSNPNLYWYRQAAGRGLQLLFYSVGIGQISSEVPQNLSASRPQDRQFILSSKKLLLSDSGFYLCAWSRASGSYEQYFGPGTRLTVT.